The 28 T cell receptor beta chains below come from one sample, sequenced in a study of breast tumors, draining lymph nodes, adjacent tissues. Samples came from axillary lymph nodes draining the breast cancer. TCRdb called the multiplex PCR reads again in MiXCR, with one record for every CDR3 protein. The sample contains over 200,000 distinct CDR3 sequences, approximately 30% of which appear only once. Source material: axillary lymph node tissue. The source is a female donor with breast cancer. Some clones in this sample may be carry-over from other donors' samples.

In this sample, this clonotype turned up many times. The rearrangement joins TRBV12-3 or TRBV12-4 to TRBJ2-1; D gene ambiguous. The V end was cut by 3 bases, the J end by 8 bases, with 11 bases between. The length of the CDR3 is 13 residues. CDR3 DNA: TGTGCCAGCAGTTTCCCCCCGCTGCATGAGCAGTTCTTC. Protein product: CASSFPPLHEQFF.

Comment on this clonotype: This may be a read error: a much more frequent sequence differs by one nucleotide. V usage is TRBV7-9 and J usage is TRBJ2-1; tentatively, D is TRBD2 (6 bases). CDR1 is SEHNR and CDR2 is FQNEAQ in the germline V gene (reference sequence). Trimming removed 5 bases from V and 6 bases from J, with 17 bases in between. CDR3 length equals 15 residues. The CDR3 coding sequence is TGTGCCAGCAGCCCCGGGAGCATGTGGGCCAATGAGCAGTTCTTC. Translation gives CASSPGSMWANEQFF.

In its sample, this clonotype was seen many times. V usage is TRBV19 and J usage is TRBJ2-1; D remains ambiguous. CDR1 is LNHDA and CDR2 is SQIVND in the germline V gene (reference sequence). This CDR3 is built from 12 residues. V was pared by 4 bases and J by 8 bases, with 9 bases between. CDR3 protein: CASSNPSYEQFF. The CDR3 bases are TGTGCCAGTAGTAACCCTAGTTATGAGCAGTTCTTC.

This clonotype was seen at least ten times. The genes are TRBV6-5 and TRBJ1-2; D is uncertain. Germline CDR1 is MNHEY and CDR2 is SVGAGI. Trimming took 5 bases from V and 7 from J, leaving 14 bases between them. CDR3 length equals 13 residues. The CDR3 DNA reads as TGTGCCAGCAGTCCCGGGGTGGATGGTGGCTACACCTTC. It is translated as CASSPGVDGGYTF.

CDR3 sequence (DNA): TGCGCCAGCAGTGATATGACAGGGAAGTCAGATACGGATAATACCGGGGAGCTGTTTTTT. Its protein product is CASSDMTGKSDTDNTGELFF. The rearrangement joins TRBV5-1 to TRBJ2-2; the match to TRBD1 covers 7 bases. The CDR3 runs to 20 residues. The V segment lost 5 bases and the J segment 5 bases; nucleotides outside the gene matches: 24. CDR1 SGHRS and CDR2 YFSETQ come from the germline V gene. Using reference TRBV5-1 and TRBJ2-2 for the parts outside the CDR3, the full variable domain is KAGVTQTPRYLIKTRGQQVTLSCSPISGHRSVSWYQQTPGQGLQFLFEYFSETQRNKGNFPGRFSGRQFSNSRSEMNVSTLELGDSALYLCASSDMTGKSDTDNTGELFFGEGSRLTVL.

A few counts support this clonotype. A read error may be the cause here, since a much bigger clone is one base away. This chain uses TRBV6-5 with TRBJ2-7; D gene unclear. Trimming removed 5 bases from V and 9 bases from J, with 23 bases in between. Germline CDR1 MNHEY, CDR2 SVGAGI. The CDR3 extends over 15 amino acids. In DNA, the CDR3 is TGTGCCAGCAGTAACCCCGACCGAGGCAGGCCTACGCAGTACTTC. Its protein is CASSNPDRGRPTQYF.

This clonotype appeared many times. J is TRBJ2-6 and V is TRBV7-9; D uncertain. Trimming removed 6 bases from V and 0 bases from J, with 9 bases in between. The CDR3 consists of 15 residues. In germline, CDR1 is SEHNR, CDR2 FQNEAQ (reference sequence). CDR3 sequence reads: CASRLLSSGANVLTF. The CDR3 DNA sequence: TGTGCCAGCAGACTCCTGAGCTCTGGGGCCAACGTCCTGACTTTC.

This clonotype was counted between two and nine times. This may stem from a read error, because a much larger clone lies one nucleotide away. The chain carries TRBV6-5 and TRBJ2-3, with D unresolved. Germline lookup yields CDR1 MNHEY and CDR2 SVGAGI. There are 14 residues in the CDR3. The CDR3 sequence: CASSHSRETDTQYF. The CDR3 DNA is TGTGCCAGCAGTCACTCGAGAGAGACAGATACGCAGTATTTT.

V gene TRBV6-1 combines with J gene TRBJ2-3; 8 nucleotides align to TRBD1. The germline V gene has CDR1 MNHNS and CDR2 SASEGT. This CDR3 has 18 residues. Trimming cost V 5 bases and J 5 bases; bases outside gene matches: 18. DNA for the CDR3: TGTGCCAGCAGTCAAGGCAACGGGCCCAGGGGGCGAAGAGATACGCAGTATTTT. Its translation: CASSQGNGPRGRRDTQYF.

This clonotype has ten or more counts. This rearrangement joins TRBV7-9 to TRBJ2-1; D is unclear. Trimming removed 3 bases from V and 5 bases from J, with 17 bases in between. Germline V gene sequence: CDR1 SEHNR, CDR2 FQNEAQ (reference sequence). The CDR3 is made up of 16 amino acids. CDR3 amino acids: CASSLPPIRQDNEQFF. CDR3 sequence (DNA): TGTGCCAGCAGCTTGCCTCCGATAAGGCAGGACAATGAGCAGTTCTTC. The complete variable domain, with remaining parts taken from reference TRBV7-9 and TRBJ2-1, reads DTGVSQNPRHKITKRGQNVTFRCDPISEHNRLYWYRQTLGQGPEFLTYFQNEAQLEKSRLLSDRFSAERPKGSFSTLEIQRTEQGDSAMYLCASSLPPIRQDNEQFFGPGTRLTVL.

This clonotype appeared many times. This chain joins TRBV18 and TRBJ2-3, with D uncertain. The CDR3 sequence is 14 residues long. Per the germline V gene, CDR1 is KGHSH and CDR2 is LQKENI. V was shortened by 1 base and J by 2 bases, with 7 bases between the two germline ends. For the CDR3, the DNA is TGTGCCAGCTCACCACTAGCCCTCACAGATACGCAGTATTTT. This translates into CASSPLALTDTQYF.

This clonotype has ten or more counts. The V gene is TRBV20-1, the J gene TRBJ1-3; no clear D gene. Trimming cost V 5 bases and J 6 bases, with 8 bases left between them. Germline assignment: CDR1 DFQATT and CDR2 SNEGSKA (reference sequence). This CDR3 has 11 amino acids. DNA of the CDR3: TGCAGTGCTCCATACTTAAACACCATATATTTT. The encoded protein is CSAPYLNTIYF.

The chain combines TRBV30 with TRBJ1-2, with 12 positions matching TRBD1. V dropped 3 bases and J dropped 6; count of bases not matched to a gene: 8. CDR1 and CDR2 (germline): GTSNPN, SVGIG (reference sequence). This CDR3 is 15 amino acids long. The CDR3 loop reads CAWRGTGGRVDGYTF. Written as DNA, the CDR3 is TGTGCCTGGAGAGGGACAGGGGGCCGTGTGGATGGCTACACCTTC.

This clonotype showed up many times. The chain joins TRBV6-6 to TRBJ2-7; 7 bases agree with TRBD2. The CDR3 consists of 13 residues. The germline CDR1 and CDR2 sequences are MNHNY and SVGAGI (reference sequence). The V segment lost 6 bases and the J segment 2 bases; nucleotides outside the gene matches: 4. CDR3 in amino acids: CASRRETAYEQYF. In DNA, the CDR3 is TGTGCCAGCAGGCGGGAGACTGCCTACGAGCAGTACTTC.

This clonotype was detected many times. The chain recombines TRBV9 with TRBJ1-2; D is possibly TRBD1 (5 bases). V was pared by 4 bases and J by 5 bases, with 9 bases between. CDR1 is SGDLS, CDR2 YYNGEE, per germline. The CDR3 covers 12 residues. CDR3 amino acids: CASSQGKYGYTF. Written as DNA, the CDR3 is TGTGCCAGCAGCCAGGGCAAATATGGCTACACCTTC.

The V gene is TRBV9, the J gene TRBJ2-5, with TRBD2 as a possible D gene (7 bases). Germline lookup yields CDR1 SGDLS and CDR2 YYNGEE. Trimming took 3 bases from V and 13 from J, leaving 25 bases between them. The length of the CDR3 is 15 residues. CDR3 DNA sequence: TGTGCCAGCAGCGAGGGGGGGGGGGCTCAAGAGGCCCGGTACTTC. Its translation: CASSEGGGAQEARYF. Combining the CDR3 with reference TRBV9 and TRBJ2-5 gives the whole variable domain DSGVTQTPKHLITATGQRVTLRCSPRSGDLSVYWYQQSLDQGLQFLIQYYNGEERAKGNILERFSAQQFPDLHSELNLSSLELGDSALYFCASSEGGGAQEARYFGPGTRLLVL.

This clonotype was picked up many times. The rearrangement links TRBV20-1 to TRBJ2-3, with D tentatively TRBD1 (5 bases). The germline V and J ends were trimmed by 2 bases and 1 base, with 13 bases remaining between them. The CDR3 is 15 amino acids. Per germline, CDR1 DFQATT and CDR2 SNEGSKA (reference sequence). CDR3 sequence reads: CSARSQGGGTDTQYF. Written as DNA, the CDR3 is TGCAGTGCTAGAAGCCAGGGCGGAGGCACAGATACGCAGTATTTT.

A remark on this clonotype: With a much larger clone just one base away, this may be a read error. CDR3 region: CSVFRTGSTEAFF. Written as DNA, the CDR3 is TGCAGCGTTTTCAGGACAGGGAGCACTGAAGCTTTCTTT. The J gene is TRBJ1-1, the V gene TRBV29-1; 8 bases are a match to TRBD1. Germline trimming cut 5 bases from V and 4 bases from J; bases unmatched to any gene: 6. CDR3 length equals 13 residues. Germline CDR1 is SQVTM and CDR2 is ANQGSEA. The variable domain in full, with the rest retrieved from reference TRBV29-1 and TRBJ1-1, is SAVISQKPSRDICQRGTSLTIQCQVDSQVTMMFWYRQQPGQSLTLIATANQGSEATYESGFVIDKFPISRPNLTFSTLTVSNMSPEDSSIYLCSVFRTGSTEAFFGQGTRLTVV.

Regarding this clonotype: Because it lacks the conserved phenylalanine or tryptophan at the end, this CDR3 is likely a read error. The chain couples TRBV6-2 or TRBV6-3 to TRBJ2-7, with 10 bases aligning to TRBD2. The CDR3 covers 17 residues. Germline lookup yields CDR1 MNHEY and CDR2 SVGEGT. J gave up 5 bases and V 5 bases, and 15 bases lay outside the gene matches. In DNA, the CDR3 is TGTGCCAGCAGTCCTCAACTAGCGGGATCCGGTATGGACGAGCAGTACTCC. Translating it yields CASSPQLAGSGMDEQYS.

This chain connects TRBV6-2 or TRBV6-3 to TRBJ1-5; no reliable D call. The CDR3 extends over 14 amino acids. Per the germline V gene, CDR1 is MNHEY and CDR2 is SVGEGT. The V gene lost 0 bases and the J gene lost 6 bases, with 9 bases spanning the gap. The chain's CDR3 is CASSYSEGGQPQHF. The DNA of the CDR3 is TGTGCCAGCAGTTACTCCGAGGGAGGTCAGCCCCAGCATTTT.

The chain couples TRBV20-1 to TRBJ1-1; D is possibly TRBD1 (6 bases). CDR1 is DFQATT and CDR2 is SNEGSKA in the germline V gene (reference sequence). The CDR3 runs to 16 residues. V dropped 2 bases and J dropped 1 base, with 17 bases sitting between them. The CDR3 DNA is TGCAGTGCTAGACCCCAGGGGTTTAGAACGAACACTGAAGCTTTCTTT. This codes for CSARPQGFRTNTEAFF.

This clonotype was counted ten times or more. The chain has TRBV12-3 or TRBV12-4 and TRBJ2-7; D not certain. CDR3 length equals 12 residues. Trimming stripped 6 bases from V and 3 bases from J, with 9 bases between. In nucleotides, the CDR3 is TGTGCCAGCAGATCGCCCGGCTACGAGCAGTACTTC. Its protein product is CASRSPGYEQYF.

Ten or more counts support this clonotype. At one boundary the junction diverges from the germline segment, which might be a read error. The rearrangement uses TRBV7-3 and TRBJ2-4, with D possibly being TRBD1 (5 bases). Looked up from germline, CDR1 is SGHTA and CDR2 is FQGTGA. This CDR3 is built from 15 residues. CDR3 bases: TGTGCCAGCAGCTGGGCAGGGAATCCCAAAAACATTCAGCACTTC. The encoded protein is CASSWAGNPKNIQHF.

This clonotype was seen many times. The V gene is TRBV18, the J gene TRBJ2-3, with no clear D. Trimming stripped 6 bases from V and 5 bases from J, with 9 bases between. Germline CDR1 KGHSH, CDR2 LQKENI. There are 12 residues in the CDR3. This CDR3 reads CASSQDLDTQYF. As DNA, the CDR3 is TGTGCCAGCTCTCAAGACCTAGATACGCAGTATTTT.

The table lists this clonotype with many counts. The chain links TRBV20-1 to TRBJ2-7, with TRBD2 matching 9 bases. There are 15 residues in the CDR3. V gave up 0 bases and J gave up 6 bases; unmatched junction bases: 9. Germline V gene sequence: CDR1 DFQATT, CDR2 SNEGSKA (reference sequence). In DNA form, the CDR3 reads TGCAGTGCTAGAGATCTGATAGCGGGAGTAAGCGAGCAGTACTTC. Translating gives CSARDLIAGVSEQYF.

The chain is built from TRBV11-2 and TRBJ1-1; unclear D gene. V lost 1 base, J lost 4 bases, and 7 bases lay in between. Germline-derived CDR1 and CDR2 are SGHAT and FQNNGV. This CDR3 is built from 13 residues. The CDR3, as DNA: TGTGCCAGCAGCTTAGGGGCAATCACTGAAGCTTTCTTT. Translation gives CASSLGAITEAFF.

Comment on this clonotype: Since the CDR3 does not end with the conserved phenylalanine or tryptophan, this likely comes from a read error. The chain has TRBV15 and TRBJ2-1; the D gene is possibly TRBD2 (5 bases). Germline CDR1 is LNHNV and CDR2 is YYDKDF (reference sequence). The CDR3 totals 14 residues. V was shortened by 5 bases and J by 7 bases, with 15 bases between the two germline ends. DNA for the CDR3: TGTGCCACCAGCCCCGGGGTAGCCAAAAATGAGCAGTTCCCC. Its protein product is CATSPGVAKNEQFP.

Comment on this clonotype: A read error is possible here, since a much larger clone lies one base away. The chain has TRBV20-1 and TRBJ2-1; TRBD1 agrees at 9 bases. V was clipped by 6 bases and J by 9 bases; unmatched bases: 12. This CDR3 contains 14 residues. Germline-derived CDR1 and CDR2 are DFQATT and SNEGSKA (reference sequence). The CDR3 protein is CSAHRDREFTEQFF. The CDR3 DNA follows: TGCAGTGCACACCGGGACAGGGAATTCACTGAGCAGTTCTTC.